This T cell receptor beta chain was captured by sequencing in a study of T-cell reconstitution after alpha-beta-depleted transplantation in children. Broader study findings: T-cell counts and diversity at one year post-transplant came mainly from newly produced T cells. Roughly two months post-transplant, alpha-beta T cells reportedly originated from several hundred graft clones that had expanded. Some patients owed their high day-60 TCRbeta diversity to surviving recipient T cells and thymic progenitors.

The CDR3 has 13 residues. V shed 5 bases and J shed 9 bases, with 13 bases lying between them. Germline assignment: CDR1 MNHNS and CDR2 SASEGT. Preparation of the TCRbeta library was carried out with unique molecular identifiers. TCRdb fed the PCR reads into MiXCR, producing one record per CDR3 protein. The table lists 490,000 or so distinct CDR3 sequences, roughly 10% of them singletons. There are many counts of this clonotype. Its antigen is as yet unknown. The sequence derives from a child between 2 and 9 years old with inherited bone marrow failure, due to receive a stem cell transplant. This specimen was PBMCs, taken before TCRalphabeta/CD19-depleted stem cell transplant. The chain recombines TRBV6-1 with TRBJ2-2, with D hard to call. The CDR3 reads CASSNTLLRELFF. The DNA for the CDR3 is TGTGCCAGCAGTAACACTTTACTGAGGGAGCTGTTTTTT.